Listed below are T cell receptor beta chains from one sample, sequenced in a study of blood T cell repertoires in COVID-19. Assay: immunoSEQ multiplex PCR; the TCRdb copy retains only in-frame clones and omits some. The sample comprises 250,000 to 300,000 clones, 75% to 90% of which are singletons, and around 13% rests with the top ten. Sequenced input: peripheral blood. Source of these receptors: a woman aged 65 to 85 with COVID-19, enrolled during active disease. CDR3s include the opening cysteine and the closing phenylalanine or tryptophan. The D gene is left open where the match is weak. Size tells how often a clone was seen (once, few, many) or the class of an expanded clone, and some rows leave it out.

TRBV6-2/TRBV6-3	NA	TRBJ1-2	NA	14	TGTGCCAGCAGTTACCCCGACAGGCTCTATGGCTACACCTTC	CASSYPDRLYGYTF
TRBV7-9	NA	TRBJ2-7	NA	16	TGTGCCAGCAGCTTGGGAGGGGGGAGTAGTTCCTACGAGCAGTACTTC	CASSLGGGSSSYEQYF
TRBV9	NA	TRBJ2-5	NA	12	TGTGCCAGCAGCAGGACAGTGGAGACCCAGTACTTC	CASSRTVETQYF
TRBV6-5	NA	TRBJ1-6	NA	15	TGTGCCAGCCAAAAGGCGGGGGCCAATAATTCACCCCTCCACTTT	CASQKAGANNSPLHF
TRBV7-8	once	TRBJ1-1	TRBD1	14	TGTGCCAGCAGCCTCGGGACAGGGGAGACTGAAGCTTTCTTT	CASSLGTGETEAFF
TRBV7-3	NA	TRBJ1-2	TRBD1	13	TGTGCCAGCAGCTCGGACAGGGGGTATGGCTACACCTTC	CASSSDRGYGYTF
TRBV28	NA	TRBJ2-7	TRBD2	13	TGTGCCAGCATCCTGCGGGGGGGCCTTGAGCAGTACTTC	CASILRGGLEQYF
TRBV7-2	few	TRBJ1-4	NA	13	TGTGCCAGCAGCTTAGATCGTCCAGGGCGACTGTTTTTT	CASSLDRPGRLFF
TRBV6-5	NA	TRBJ1-1	TRBD1	14	TGTGCCAGCAGTTGGGGACAGGGCAGCACTGAAGCTTTCTTT	CASSWGQGSTEAFF
TRBV5-1	NA	TRBJ2-5	TRBD1	15	TGCGCCAGCACCATTAGTGGACAGGAGCAAGAGACCCAGTACTTC	CASTISGQEQETQYF
TRBV5-1	few	TRBJ2-7	TRBD2	14	TGCGCCAGCAGCTTGGTAGCGGGGGTAAAAGAGCAGTACTTC	CASSLVAGVKEQYF
TRBV7-2	once	TRBJ1-5	NA	15	TGTGCCAGCAGCCCCCGGTCCAACGACAATCAGCCCCAGCATTTT	CASSPRSNDNQPQHF
TRBV12-5	NA	TRBJ1-1	NA	13	TGTGCTAGTGGCTCACAGCAGAACACTGAAGCTTTCTTT	CASGSQQNTEAFF
TRBV9	NA	TRBJ2-2	NA	15	TGTGCCAGCAGCGTACGTGACAGGAACACCGGGGAGCTGTTTTTT	CASSVRDRNTGELFF
TRBV7-2	NA	TRBJ1-5	TRBD1	15	TGTGCCAGCAGCTTTAAGACAGGGTATGATCAGCCCCAGCATTTT	CASSFKTGYDQPQHF
TRBV30	NA	TRBJ1-1	NA	13	TGTGCCTGGAGTGATCTCCCTCGGGGTGAAGCTTTCTTT	CAWSDLPRGEAFF
TRBV28	NA	TRBJ2-4	TRBD2	15	TGTGCCACCTTAGCGGGGGGTTTGGGCAAAAACATTCAGTACTTC	CATLAGGLGKNIQYF
TRBV29-1	NA	TRBJ2-1	TRBD1	13	TGCAGCCTCGAGACAGGGGATCACATTGAGCAGTTCTTC	CSLETGDHIEQFF
TRBV9	NA	TRBJ1-1	NA	13	TGTGCCAGCAGCGTAAATCAGAACACTGAAGCTTTCTTT	CASSVNQNTEAFF
TRBV6-2/TRBV6-3	NA	TRBJ2-1	NA	13	TGTGCCAGCAGTTACGTCTGGGGAGATGAGCAGTTCTTC	CASSYVWGDEQFF
TRBV4-2	NA	TRBJ1-2	TRBD1	17	TGTGCCAGCAGCCAAGAAGCGGCCACAGGGGGTAACTATGGCTACACCTTC	CASSQEAATGGNYGYTF
TRBV5-6	NA	TRBJ2-7	TRBD1	15	TGTGCCAGCAGCTGGGGACAGGGGTTAACCTACGAGCAGTACTTC	CASSWGQGLTYEQYF
TRBV18	NA	TRBJ1-2	TRBD1	14	TGTGCCAGCTCACTTGGACAGGCTAACTATGGCTACACCTTC	CASSLGQANYGYTF
TRBV19	NA	TRBJ1-2	TRBD1	15	TGTGCCAGTAGTATCCAGACAGGGGCGAACTATGGCTACACCTTC	CASSIQTGANYGYTF
TRBV11-2	few	TRBJ2-7	TRBD1	15	TGTGCCAGCAGCTTAGATGGCAGGGGGCTGGGGGAGCAGTACTTC	CASSLDGRGLGEQYF
TRBV27	NA	TRBJ1-1	TRBD1	15	TGTGCCAGCAGTTCCTCACCAGACAGGGGGGCTGAAGCTTTCTTT	CASSSSPDRGAEAFF
TRBV7-2	NA	TRBJ2-7	NA	17	TGTGCCAGCAGCTCGACCTCTCTCGGGGGTAGCTCCTACGAGCAGTACTTC	CASSSTSLGGSSYEQYF
TRBV6-2/TRBV6-3	NA	TRBJ2-1	NA	12	TGTGCCAGCAGTTACGAGCTCAATGAGCAGTTCTTC	CASSYELNEQFF
TRBV30	NA	TRBJ2-5	TRBD2	13	TGTGCCTGGTACCGGGAGGACCAAGAGACCCAGTACTTC	CAWYREDQETQYF
TRBV6-5	NA	TRBJ2-3	NA	13	TGTGCCAGCAGACAGATCTCCGTAGTGGCGCAGTATTTT	CASRQISVVAQYF
TRBV6-4	NA	TRBJ1-1	NA	13	TGTGCCAGCAGAAGATCCAGGGACACTGAAGCTTTCTTT	CASRRSRDTEAFF
TRBV4-1	NA	TRBJ1-2	TRBD1	17	TGCGCCAGCAGCCACCCATCCGGGACAGGCCCTGGGAGAGGCTACACCTTC	CASSHPSGTGPGRGYTF
TRBV29-1	NA	TRBJ2-1	NA	12	TGCAGCGTTGAAGCTCTAGCCAATGAGCAGTTCTTC	CSVEALANEQFF
TRBV4-1	once	TRBJ1-1	NA	16	TGCGCCAGCAGCCCCCACCCGGGGGTGGAAAACACTGAAGCTTTCTTT	CASSPHPGVENTEAFF
TRBV12-5	NA	TRBJ1-3	NA	15	TGTGCTAGTGGTTTGTCACTAAGCTCTGGAAACACCATATATTTT	CASGLSLSSGNTIYF
TRBV30	NA	TRBJ1-3	NA	14	TGTGCCAGGAGGGAGGGAACCTCTGGAAACACCATATATTTT	CARREGTSGNTIYF
TRBV30	many	TRBJ1-6	NA	11	TGTGCCTGGAGGAAAAGGGAGCCCCTCCACTTT	CAWRKREPLHF
TRBV7-8	NA	TRBJ2-1	NA	15	TGTGCCAGCAGCTTAAGTGTTAGCCCCTACAATGAGCAGTTCTTC	CASSLSVSPYNEQFF
TRBV27	NA	TRBJ2-1	NA	12	TGTGCCAGCACTAGGGTCGGGGATGAGCAGTTCTTC	CASTRVGDEQFF
TRBV7-8	NA	TRBJ1-2	NA	16	TGTGCCAGCAGCTTAAGTACTGGGACTGCGGTGAATGGCTACACCTTC	CASSLSTGTAVNGYTF
TRBV6-5	few	TRBJ2-2	TRBD2	14	TGTGCCAGCAGTAGCGGGGGGGCCACCGGGGAGCTGTTTTTT	CASSSGGATGELFF
TRBV27	NA	TRBJ2-3	NA	12	TGTGCCAGCAGTTTTATCGGAGATACGCAGTATTTT	CASSFIGDTQYF
TRBV7-9	NA	TRBJ1-1	NA	14	TGTGCCAGCAGCCCCCGAGGGGAGGGCACTGAAGCTTTCTTT	CASSPRGEGTEAFF
TRBV7-9	NA	TRBJ1-1	TRBD1	14	TGTGCCAGCAGTTCACAGGGGGCGAACACTGAAGCTTTCTTT	CASSSQGANTEAFF
TRBV27	NA	TRBJ1-1	NA	9	TGTGCCAGCCCCGTCGGAGCTTTCTTT	CASPVGAFF